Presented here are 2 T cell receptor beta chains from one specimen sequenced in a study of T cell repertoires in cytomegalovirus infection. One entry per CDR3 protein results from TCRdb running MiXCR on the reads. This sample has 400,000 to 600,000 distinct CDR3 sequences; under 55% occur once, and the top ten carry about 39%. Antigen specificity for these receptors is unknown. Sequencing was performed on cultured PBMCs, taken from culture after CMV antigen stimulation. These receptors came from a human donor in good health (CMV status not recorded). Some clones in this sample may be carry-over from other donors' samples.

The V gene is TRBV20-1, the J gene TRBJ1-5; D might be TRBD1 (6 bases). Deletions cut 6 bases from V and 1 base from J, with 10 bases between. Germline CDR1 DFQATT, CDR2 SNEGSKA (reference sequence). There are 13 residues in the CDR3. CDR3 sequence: CSAPQGSNQPQHF. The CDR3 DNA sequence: TGCAGTGCCCCGCAGGGGAGCAATCAGCCCCAGCATTTT.

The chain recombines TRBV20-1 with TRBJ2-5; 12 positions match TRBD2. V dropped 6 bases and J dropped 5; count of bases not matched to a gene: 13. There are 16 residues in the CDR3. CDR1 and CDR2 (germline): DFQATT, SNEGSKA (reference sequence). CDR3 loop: CSAKRLAGANLETQYF. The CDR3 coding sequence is TGCAGTGCCAAGAGACTAGCGGGGGCCAACTTGGAGACCCAGTACTTC.